This T cell receptor (beta chain) is drawn from a study of STAT5B mutations in CD4+ large granular lymphocyte leukemia. Germline-derived CDR1 and CDR2 are PRHDT and FYEKMQ (reference sequence). V gave up 5 bases and J gave up 7 bases, with 17 bases separating them. The CDR3 length is 14 residues. Only in-frame clones appear in the TCRdb table, and some are missing; sequencing was by immunoSEQ multiplex PCR. The repertoire holds more than 30,000 clones, with approximately 79% as singletons. Sequencing used CD4+ T cells from blood buffy coats. This receptor was identified in a human donor in good health. This chain uses TRBV13 with TRBJ2-5, with D maybe TRBD2 (7 bases). The CDR3 region is CASSTRGAVRTQYF. In nucleotides, the CDR3 is TGTGCCAGCAGCACCCGGGGGGCAGTAAGGACCCAGTACTTC.